These 26 T cell receptor beta chains share one sample of origin, sequenced in a study of T-cell memory formation after mild COVID-19 (dated by TCRdb to the early 2020s). The receptor library was made with 5' RACE. The sequencer listed for this sample is Illumina NovaSeq 6000. TCRdb took the public reads, trimmed them with fastp at Q25, ran MiXCR for clone calling and kept in-frame beta chains. Each entry is one CDR3 protein sequence, shown with its most common DNA and genes. This sample gives about 210,000 distinct CDR3 sequences in total; 27% of them show up just once. The ten largest clones add up to roughly 10% of the sample. The specimen sequenced was PBMCs or a T cell subset sorted from them (not recorded which). The receptor source for this set is an adult woman who had mild COVID-19 (a few samples of this study predate the infection). The sample titles of this study are shuffled in the database, so cell type and time point are left out; the donor was told from shared clones.

This clonotype was recorded many times. This chain joins TRBV5-4 and TRBJ2-5, with 9 bases that match TRBD1. The germline V gene has CDR1 SGHNT and CDR2 YYREEE (reference sequence). The CDR3 contains 13 residues. J was trimmed by 5 bases and V by 4 bases; bases with no gene match: 3. CDR3 coding DNA: TGTGCCAGCAGCCAGGACAGGGGTGAGACCCAGTACTTC. It translates to CASSQDRGETQYF.

This clonotype was seen a handful of times. This chain joins TRBV12-3 or TRBV12-4 and TRBJ2-1; 8 bases map to TRBD1. This CDR3 is built from 16 residues. V lost 4 bases and J lost 8; bases outside the gene matches: 13. For the CDR3, the DNA is TGTGCCAGCAGTTCGACCCGGACAGGGTCTATCCATGAGCAGTTCTTC. This codes for CASSSTRTGSIHEQFF.

The gene calls are TRBV30 and TRBJ2-2; no clear D gene. In germline, CDR1 is GTSNPN, CDR2 SVGIG (reference sequence). The CDR3 has 13 residues. The V and J ends lost 0 bases and 4 bases respectively, with 6 bases between them. The CDR3 spells CAWSVRTTGELFF. In nucleotides, the CDR3 is TGTGCCTGGAGTGTAAGAACCACCGGGGAGCTGTTTTTT.

The CDR3 region is CASTPAGTSYNEQFF. CDR3 nucleotides: TGTGCCAGCACCCCCGCAGGGACTTCCTACAATGAGCAGTTCTTC. The chain joins TRBV12-3 or TRBV12-4 to TRBJ2-1; D might be TRBD2 (6 bases). Trimming left V 7 bases short and J 1 base short, with 14 bases between. The CDR3 covers 15 residues.

The CDR3 is CASSVGPGKNEQFF. The CDR3 nucleotides read TGTGCCAGCAGCGTAGGTCCAGGGAAAAATGAGCAGTTCTTC. The chain recombines TRBV9 with TRBJ2-1; D might be TRBD1 (5 bases). In germline, CDR1 is SGDLS, CDR2 YYNGEE. CDR3 size: 14 residues. Trimming took 0 bases from V and 7 from J, leaving 11 bases between them.

This clonotype was observed a handful of times. The chain carries TRBV7-2 and TRBJ2-7; no firm D call. This CDR3 has 12 amino acids. Trimming cost V 5 bases and J 2 bases, with 7 bases left between them. Germline loops: CDR1 SGHTA, CDR2 FQGNSA. The CDR3 protein is CASSTLPYEQYF. Here the CDR3 DNA reads TGTGCCAGCAGCACTTTACCCTACGAGCAGTACTTC.

The chain employs TRBV24-1 and TRBJ1-1; TRBD1 is a possible D gene (5 bases). The CDR3 length is 13 residues. The V gene's germline CDR1 is KGHDR and CDR2 SFDVKD. V was pared by 9 bases and J by 5 bases, with 15 bases between. As DNA, the CDR3 is TGTGCCACCCGGCTAGGGTGGGGGACTGAAGCTTTCTTT. This encodes CATRLGWGTEAFF.

In DNA, the CDR3 is TGCAGTGCCTTAAAGGTGTTGAGTGAGCGGGACAATGAGCAGTTCTTC. Translated, it gives CSALKVLSERDNEQFF. The chain has TRBV20-1 and TRBJ2-1; possibly TRBD2 for D (6 bases). The CDR3 sequence is 16 residues long. V shed 6 bases and J shed 5 bases, with 23 bases lying between them. CDR1 and CDR2 (germline): DFQATT, SNEGSKA (reference sequence).

This clonotype was picked up many times. V and J are TRBV20-1 and TRBJ2-7, with TRBD1 as a possible D gene (6 bases). The CDR3 sequence is 14 residues long. V lost 4 bases and J lost 0, with 13 bases in between. Per germline, CDR1 DFQATT and CDR2 SNEGSKA (reference sequence). In DNA, the CDR3 is TGCAGTGCTACAAAGACAGGCGTCTCCTACGAGCAGTACTTC. Its translation: CSATKTGVSYEQYF.

This clonotype has just one count. The chain carries TRBV28 and TRBJ2-7; D call uncertain. The CDR3 loop spans 13 amino acids. Trimming left V 7 bases short and J 3 bases short, with 13 bases between. CDR1 MDHEN and CDR2 SYDVKM come from the germline V gene. CDR3 in amino acids: CASTPGPYYEQYF. CDR3 sequence (DNA): TGTGCCAGCACCCCCGGACCCTACTACGAGCAGTACTTC.

The gene calls are TRBV3-1 and TRBJ1-5, with D uncertain. The CDR3 totals 13 residues. Trimming removed 5 bases at V and 6 bases at J, with 11 bases between. CDR1 is LGHDT, CDR2 YNNKEL, per germline (reference sequence). The CDR3 here is CASSASRSQPQHF. CDR3 coding DNA: TGTGCCAGCAGCGCAAGTCGGTCTCAGCCCCAGCATTTT. Full variable domain (missing parts from reference TRBV3-1 and TRBJ1-5): DTAVSQTPKYLVTQMGNDKSIKCEQNLGHDTMYWYKQDSKKFLKIMFSYNNKELIINETVPNRFSPKSPDKAHLNLHINSLELGDSAVYFCASSASRSQPQHFGDGTRLSIL.

This clonotype was counted a few times. The gene calls are TRBV4-2 and TRBJ1-1; no definite D call. This CDR3 spans 14 amino acids. Germline-derived CDR1 and CDR2 are LGHNA and YNFKEQ. The V and J ends lost 1 base and 4 bases respectively, with 10 bases between them. The CDR3 spells CASSQVKGSTEAFF. The DNA of the CDR3 is TGTGCCAGCAGCCAAGTTAAGGGATCCACTGAAGCTTTCTTT.

This chain links TRBV24-1 with TRBJ2-1; tentative D call: TRBD2 (6 bases). V lost 7 bases and J 0 bases, leaving 9 bases between the germline ends. The CDR3 contains 14 residues. Per the germline V gene, CDR1 is KGHDR and CDR2 is SFDVKD. CDR3 DNA sequence: TGTGCCACCAGCCCCGGGGGCTCCTACAATGAGCAGTTCTTC. Translation gives CATSPGGSYNEQFF.

The chain employs TRBV6-1 and TRBJ2-3; TRBD2 is a possible D gene (6 bases). The CDR3 consists of 19 residues. V lost 3 bases and J lost 4, with 26 bases in between. Germline lookup yields CDR1 MNHNS and CDR2 SASEGT. CDR3 sequence: CASSDPYRFRRGLSDTQYF. The CDR3 DNA follows: TGTGCCAGCAGTGACCCGTACCGTTTTCGGCGGGGTCTGTCAGATACGCAGTATTTT.

This clonotype was detected a few times. J is TRBJ2-3 and V is TRBV7-3, with unresolved D. Germline-derived CDR1 and CDR2 are SGHTA and FQGTGA. Trimming removed 5 bases at V and 6 bases at J, with 12 bases between. The CDR3 is 13 amino acids. The CDR3 nucleotides are TGTGCCAGCAGCCTGCTTGGGCTGGATACGCAGTATTTT. Translated: CASSLLGLDTQYF.

This clonotype was seen at least ten times. The chain combines TRBV7-9 with TRBJ1-1; D is unclear. Germline lookup yields CDR1 SEHNR and CDR2 FQNEAQ (reference sequence). The CDR3 runs to 12 residues. V was cut by 1 base and J by 11 bases, with 11 bases left in between. Written as DNA, the CDR3 is TGTGCCAGCAGCTTAGATCTGTCTGCGGCTTTCTTT. Amino acid sequence: CASSLDLSAAFF.

This clonotype has just a few counts. The CDR3 spells CASSLGRVNTEAFF. CDR3 DNA sequence: TGTGCCAGCAGCTTGGGCAGGGTGAACACTGAAGCTTTCTTT. The chain uses TRBV5-5 and TRBJ1-1; TRBD1 might be the D (5 bases). This CDR3 is built from 14 residues. Germline V gene sequence: CDR1 SGHKS, CDR2 YYEKEE (reference sequence). Trimming stripped 0 bases from V and 0 bases from J, with 6 bases between.

The chain couples TRBV3-1 to TRBJ1-2; TRBD1 might be the D (6 bases). Germline V lookup: CDR1 LGHDT, CDR2 YNNKEL (reference sequence). This CDR3 has 14 residues. Trimming removed 3 bases at V and 8 bases at J, with 16 bases between. CDR3 in amino acids: CASSQSDSRQGYTF. The CDR3 DNA reads TGTGCCAGCAGCCAGTCGGACAGCCGGCAAGGCTACACCTTC.

The J gene is TRBJ2-5, the V gene TRBV24-1; TRBD2 aligns across 7 bases. Germline CDR1 is KGHDR and CDR2 is SFDVKD. The CDR3 covers 17 residues. The trim removed 2 bases at V and 4 bases at J, leaving 12 bases unmatched. The CDR3 nucleotides read TGTGCCACCAGTGATTCGCCATGGACGGGGGAGGGAGAGACCCAGTACTTC. Residues: CATSDSPWTGEGETQYF.

In its sample, this clonotype was seen a few times. The genes are TRBV7-2 and TRBJ2-7; D is unclear. There are 14 residues in the CDR3. The V end was cut by 4 bases, the J end by 3 bases, with 13 bases between. Germline assignment: CDR1 SGHTA and CDR2 FQGNSA. The CDR3: CASSSTAELYEQYF. The DNA of the CDR3 is TGTGCCAGCAGCTCTACAGCTGAACTCTACGAGCAGTACTTC.

The CDR3 sequence: CASSFFRTSGIAQYF. The CDR3 DNA is TGTGCCAGCAGTTTCTTCAGGACTAGCGGGATTGCGCAGTATTTT. V is TRBV6-2 or TRBV6-3 and J is TRBJ2-3; 12 bases agree with TRBD2. This CDR3 region has 15 residues. Germline V gene data show CDR1 as MNHEY and CDR2 as SVGEGT. V shed 4 bases and J 10 bases; nucleotides not matched to a gene: 9.

The chain carries TRBV29-1 and TRBJ1-1; D is unclear. Germline CDR1 SQVTM, CDR2 ANQGSEA. Trimming cost V 5 bases and J 0 bases, with 22 bases left between them. This CDR3 has 17 amino acids. CDR3 protein: CSVMGCRRGGVNTEAFF. In DNA, the CDR3 is TGCAGCGTTATGGGGTGCAGGCGAGGAGGAGTGAACACTGAAGCTTTCTTT.

This clonotype has only a few counts. V and J are TRBV7-6 and TRBJ2-4, with 8 nucleotides matching TRBD1. The CDR3 contains 15 residues. Germline lookup yields CDR1 SGHVS and CDR2 FNYEAQ. J lost 3 bases, V lost 1 base, and 2 bases had no gene match. The CDR3 nucleotides read TGTGCCAGCAGCTTAGGGACAGGGAGCAAAAACATTCAGTACTTC. Translated: CASSLGTGSKNIQYF.

V gene TRBV7-9 combines with J gene TRBJ2-1; 14 positions agree with TRBD2. This CDR3 spans 18 amino acids. Germline loops: CDR1 SEHNR, CDR2 FQNEAQ (reference sequence). Unmatched junction bases numbered 8, after V lost 1 base and J lost 6 bases. CDR3 sequence: CASSLGTSGRSITNEQFF. For the CDR3, the DNA is TGTGCCAGCAGCTTAGGGACTAGCGGGAGGTCAATAACCAATGAGCAGTTCTTC.

The rearrangement links TRBV12-3 or TRBV12-4 to TRBJ2-7; D not certain. Deletions cut 4 bases from V and 4 bases from J, with 17 bases between. This CDR3 contains 15 residues. The CDR3 reads CASSSSAHGKYEQYF. The CDR3 nucleotides are TGTGCCAGCAGTTCCTCGGCACATGGGAAATACGAGCAGTACTTC.

This chain uses TRBV7-9 with TRBJ2-2; perhaps TRBD2 as D (5 bases). In germline, CDR1 is SEHNR, CDR2 FQNEAQ (reference sequence). The CDR3 runs to 12 residues. Trimming removed 8 bases at V and 7 bases at J, with 11 bases between. In nucleotides, the CDR3 is TGTGCCAGCTTTCGGGAAGGCGGGGAGCTGTTTTTT. Residues: CASFREGGELFF.